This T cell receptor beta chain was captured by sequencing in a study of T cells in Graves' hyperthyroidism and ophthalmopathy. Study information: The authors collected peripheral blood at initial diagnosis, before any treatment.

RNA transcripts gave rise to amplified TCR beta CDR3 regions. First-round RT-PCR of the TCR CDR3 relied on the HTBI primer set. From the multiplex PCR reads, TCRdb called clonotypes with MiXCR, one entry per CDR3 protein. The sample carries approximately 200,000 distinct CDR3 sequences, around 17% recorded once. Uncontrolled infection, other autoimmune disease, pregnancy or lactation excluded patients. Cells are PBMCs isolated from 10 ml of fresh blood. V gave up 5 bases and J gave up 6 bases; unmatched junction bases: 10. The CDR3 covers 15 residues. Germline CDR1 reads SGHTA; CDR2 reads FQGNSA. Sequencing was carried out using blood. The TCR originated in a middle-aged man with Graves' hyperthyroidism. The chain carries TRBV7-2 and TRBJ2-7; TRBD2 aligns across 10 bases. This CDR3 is CASSPTSVAGGEQYF. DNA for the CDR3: TGTGCCAGCAGCCCAACTTCGGTAGCGGGAGGCGAGCAGTACTTC.